What follows are 10 T cell receptor beta chains derived from one specimen sequenced in a study of cytomegalovirus exposure and HLA in healthy donors. Both 60 Vbeta primers and 13 Jbeta primers went into the PCR. The table came from immunoSEQ multiplex PCR; TCRdb's copy has only in-frame clones and leaves some out. The data contain about 180,000 clones, roughly four fifths of them singletons. The sample was PBMCs. Every receptor here comes from a man younger than 35 in good health and CMV-seronegative.

The rearrangement joins TRBV7-2 to TRBJ2-7; TRBD2 matches at 12 bases. Germline CDR1 is SGHTA and CDR2 is FQGNSA. The CDR3 has 14 amino acids. V shed 2 bases, J shed 11 bases, and the junction held 7 bases outside the gene matches. The CDR3 nucleotides are TGTGCCAGCAGCTTACTAGCGGGAGGGGCTGTGAAGTACTTC. This codes for CASSLLAGGAVKYF.

This clone was observed once. The V gene is TRBV5-1, the J gene TRBJ2-7; 10 positions agree with TRBD2. Germline CDR1 SGHRS, CDR2 YFSETQ. The ends lost 1 base at V and 7 bases at J; junction bases unmatched: 2. This CDR3 contains 13 residues. The CDR3 region has the DNA TGCGCCAGCAGCTTGAAACTAGCGGGGGAGCAGTACTTC. Translation: CASSLKLAGEQYF.

V gene TRBV5-4 combines with J gene TRBJ2-5, with D perhaps TRBD1 (6 bases). CDR3 size: 13 residues. Trimming removed 3 bases at V and 4 bases at J, with 10 bases between. Germline V gene lookup returns CDR1 SGHNT and CDR2 YYREEE (reference sequence). The CDR3, as DNA: TGTGCCAGCAGCTCACCACAGGGAGAGACCCAGTACTTC. It translates to CASSSPQGETQYF.

This chain uses TRBV19 with TRBJ1-1, with 10 bases fitting TRBD1. The CDR3 extends over 14 amino acids. Germline-derived CDR1 and CDR2 are LNHDA and SQIVND (reference sequence). V shed 8 bases and J 7 bases; nucleotides not matched to a gene: 10. The CDR3 region has the DNA TGTGCCAGTCTCGATATGGACAGGGGGGATGAAGCTTTCTTT. Residues: CASLDMDRGDEAFF.

The J gene is TRBJ2-3, the V gene TRBV5-1, with D tentatively TRBD1 (5 bases). Germline CDR1 and CDR2: SGHRS and YFSETQ. CDR3 length: 15 amino acids. Trimming took 0 bases from V and 0 from J, leaving 8 bases between them. The CDR3 DNA sequence: TGCGCCAGCAGCTTGGCGACAGATAGCACAGATACGCAGTATTTT. Its translation: CASSLATDSTDTQYF.

The V call is TRBV5-4, the J call TRBJ2-5, with D hard to call. The length of the CDR3 is 15 residues. The germline gives CDR1 SGHNT, CDR2 YYREEE (reference sequence). The ends were cut back, 3 bases at V and 4 bases at J, with 16 bases in the middle. This chain's CDR3 is CASSSPRSTGETQYF. In DNA, the CDR3 is TGTGCCAGCAGCTCGCCTCGGAGTACCGGAGAGACCCAGTACTTC. The full variable domain, rest sourced from reference TRBV5-4 and TRBJ2-5, is ETGVTQSPTHLIKTRGQQVTLRCSSQSGHNTVSWYQQALGQGPQFIFQYYREEENGRGNFPPRFSGLQFPNYSSELNVNALELDDSALYLCASSSPRSTGETQYFGPGTRLLVL.

The chain is built from TRBV6-6 and TRBJ1-2, with no clear D. CDR1 and CDR2 (germline): MNHNY, SVGAGI (reference sequence). This CDR3 spans 13 amino acids. With 0 bases removed from V and 8 bases from J, the gap between germline ends came to 10 bases. The CDR3, as DNA: TGTGCCAGCAGTTACTCGGCCCTTTCCGGCTACACCTTC. Translated, it gives CASSYSALSGYTF.

The rearrangement joins TRBV28 to TRBJ2-1, with TRBD2 matching over 10 bases. From germline, CDR1 is MDHEN and CDR2 SYDVKM. The CDR3 contains 19 residues. Trimming at V came to 3 bases and at J to 1 base, leaving 12 bases not matched to a gene. This CDR3 is CASSFSPASGGTSYNEQFF. The CDR3, as DNA: TGTGCCAGCAGTTTTTCACCAGCTAGCGGGGGCACGTCCTACAATGAGCAGTTCTTC.

With regard to this clone: This specimen includes other DNA sequences encoding the same CDR3. The chain combines TRBV6-1 with TRBJ2-7; TRBD1 is a possible D gene (5 bases). Trimming took off 2 bases at V and 3 bases at J, with 5 bases between the two ends. Germline V gene data show CDR1 as MNHNS and CDR2 as SASEGT. The CDR3 spans 12 residues. CDR3 sequence reads: CASSEQGYEQYF. Here the CDR3 DNA reads TGTGCCAGCAGTGAACAGGGCTACGAGCAGTACTTC.

This sequence joins TRBV14 and TRBJ2-2, with 7 bases that match TRBD2. J was trimmed by 16 bases and V by 3 bases; bases with no gene match: 14. In germline, CDR1 is SGHDN, CDR2 FVKESK. There are 14 residues in the CDR3. CDR3 sequence: CASSHPGLGRKAFF. The CDR3 nucleotides are TGTGCCAGCAGCCACCCAGGACTAGGCAGGAAGGCGTTTTTT. Based on the CDR3 plus reference TRBV14 and TRBJ2-2, the full variable domain is EAGVTQFPSHSVIEKGQTVTLRCDPISGHDNLYWYRRVMGKEIKFLLHFVKESKQDESGMPNNRFLAERTGGTYSTLKVQPAELEDSGVYFCASSHPGLGRKAFFGEGSRLTVL.